This is a list of T cell receptor beta chains from one sample in a study of OX40 agonist ivuxolimab in advanced cancers. Method: immunoSEQ multiplex PCR; TCRdb's copy keeps in-frame clones and lacks some. The table lists over 60,000 clones, about four fifths of them singletons. Sequencing was performed on CD4+ or CD8+ T cells sorted from blood, taken in a trial of the OX40 agonist ivuxolimab. These receptors all come from an adult with an advanced solid tumor such as melanoma, head and neck, liver or kidney cancer. The CDR3 runs from the conserved cysteine through the conserved F or W. The D gene is left open where the match is weak. Part of the rows lack a size; the others show once, few, many or a class for expanded clones.

-,-,TRBV7-9,TRBJ2-1,CASSLSGARSYNEQFF,TGTGCCAGCAGCTTATCGGGGGCAAGGTCCTACAATGAGCAGTTCTTC
few,TRBD1,TRBV5-5,TRBJ1-2,CASSSEGQGVSSYTF,TGTGCCAGCAGCTCGGAAGGACAGGGGGTTAGCTCCTACACCTTC
-,TRBD1,TRBV5-4,TRBJ2-1,CASSLVETGGSYEQFF,TGTGCCAGCAGCTTGGTTGAGACAGGGGGTAGTTATGAGCAGTTCTTC
-,-,TRBV7-8,TRBJ2-6,CASSLVGQGAGANVLTF,TGTGCCAGCAGCTTAGTTGGGCAGGGAGCTGGGGCCAACGTCCTGACTTTC
-,-,TRBV4-2,TRBJ1-2,CASSPPGNRVDGYTF,TGTGCCAGCAGCCCCCCCGGGAACCGAGTAGATGGCTACACCTTC
-,-,TRBV4-2,TRBJ2-3,CASSQTTGDTQYF,TGTGCCAGCAGCCAAACCACTGGGGATACGCAGTATTTT
-,-,TRBV5-4,TRBJ2-1,CASSLEVVPPYNEQFF,TGTGCCAGCAGCTTGGAGGTGGTTCCCCCATACAATGAGCAGTTCTTC
-,-,TRBV15,TRBJ2-7,CATSSLNSYEQYF,TGTGCCACCAGCAGTTTAAACTCCTACGAGCAGTACTTC
-,-,TRBV2,TRBJ1-1,CASSGVSGRTEAFF,TGTGCCAGCAGTGGGGTGTCAGGGCGGACTGAAGCTTTCTTT
-,TRBD2,TRBV6-6,TRBJ2-3,CASGLAGTDTQYF,TGTGCCAGCGGACTAGCGGGCACAGATACGCAGTATTTT
few,TRBD1,TRBV6-1,TRBJ2-4,CASSKTGTWGNIQYF,TGTGCCAGCAGTAAGACAGGGACCTGGGGAAACATTCAGTACTTC
-,-,TRBV27,TRBJ2-1,CASSHYNEQFF,TGTGCCAGCAGTCATTACAATGAGCAGTTCTTC
-,-,TRBV2,TRBJ2-3,CASRSGLFPTDTQYF,TGTGCCAGCAGATCGGGACTTTTCCCCACAGATACGCAGTATTTT
-,-,TRBV18,TRBJ1-6,CASSPSGVNNSPLHF,TGTGCCAGCTCACCGTCAGGGGTAAACAATTCACCCCTCCACTTT
-,-,TRBV7-3,TRBJ2-2,CASSLDTGELFF,TGTGCCAGCAGCCTAGACACCGGGGAGCTGTTTTTT
-,TRBD1,TRBV6-1,TRBJ1-5,CASSKQGDQPQHF,TGTGCCAGCAGTAAACAGGGGGATCAGCCCCAGCATTTT
few,-,TRBV21-1,TRBJ2-1,CASSRGPVGNEQFF,TGTGCCAGCAGCAGAGGCCCAGTGGGGAATGAGCAGTTCTTC
-,-,TRBV9,TRBJ2-5,CASASAPQETQYF,TGTGCCAGCGCATCGGCCCCTCAAGAGACCCAGTACTTC
-,-,TRBV7-9,TRBJ1-4,CASSLDSGNEKLFF,TGTGCCAGCAGCTTAGATTCCGGAAATGAAAAACTGTTTTTT
-,-,TRBV15,TRBJ2-1,CATSRGIGGSYNEQFF,TGTGCCACCAGCAGAGGGATAGGGGGTTCCTACAATGAGCAGTTCTTC
-,TRBD2,TRBV5-6,TRBJ2-3,CASSLGAGRRADTQYF,TGTGCCAGCAGCTTGGGAGCGGGACGTCGCGCAGATACGCAGTATTTT
-,-,TRBV2,TRBJ1-1,CASLRQANTEAFF,TGTGCCAGCCTTCGACAGGCAAACACTGAAGCTTTCTTT
-,-,TRBV15,TRBJ2-1,CATSTGRYEQFF,TGTGCCACCAGCACCGGACGCTATGAGCAGTTCTTC
-,-,TRBV7-2,TRBJ1-1,CASSLYAGDTEAFF,TGTGCCAGCAGCTTATACGCGGGGGACACTGAAGCTTTCTTT
-,-,TRBV30,TRBJ1-4,CAWSVRGFWAYEKLFF,TGTGCCTGGAGTGTACGCGGATTCTGGGCCTACGAAAAACTGTTTTTT
once,TRBD1,TRBV30,TRBJ1-5,CAWSSGTGFNQPQHF,TGTGCCTGGAGTTCCGGGACAGGCTTCAATCAGCCCCAGCATTTT
-,TRBD2,TRBV28,TRBJ2-1,CASSRSSGRAGSYNEQFF,TGTGCCAGCAGTCGGTCTAGCGGGAGGGCCGGCTCCTACAATGAGCAGTTCTTC
-,-,TRBV5-8,TRBJ1-2,CASSPGTYGYTF,TGTGCCAGCAGCCCCGGGACATATGGCTACACCTTC
few,TRBD1,TRBV29-1,TRBJ2-7,CSVERGTGHGTAYEQYF,TGCAGCGTTGAAAGAGGGACAGGGCACGGGACAGCCTACGAGCAGTACTTC
-,-,TRBV6-6,TRBJ2-3,CASSGDSTDTQYF,TGTGCCAGCAGTGGGGACAGCACAGATACGCAGTATTTT
-,-,TRBV2,TRBJ2-3,CASSLLPDTQYF,TGTGCCAGCAGCCTACTACCAGATACGCAGTATTTT
once,-,TRBV4-1,TRBJ2-1,CASSQSPNLSYNEQFF,TGCGCCAGCAGCCAGTCACCCAACCTCTCCTACAATGAGCAGTTCTTC
-,-,TRBV5-1,TRBJ1-5,CASSLGGGSNQPQHF,TGCGCCAGCAGCTTGGGGGGTGGCAGCAATCAGCCCCAGCATTTT
-,TRBD1,TRBV18,TRBJ1-1,CASSPWAGTENTEAFF,TGTGCCAGCTCACCATGGGCTGGGACAGAAAACACTGAAGCTTTCTTT
-,-,TRBV10-3,TRBJ2-3,CAISEDPTDTQYF,TGTGCCATCAGTGAGGACCCTACAGATACGCAGTATTTT
once,-,TRBV9,TRBJ2-2,CASRPGHRSKAGELFF,TGTGCCAGCAGACCGGGACACCGATCCAAGGCCGGGGAGCTGTTTTTT
-,TRBD1,TRBV10-3,TRBJ1-1,CAISELGQNIVNTEAFF,TGTGCCATCAGTGAGTTGGGACAGAACATCGTGAACACTGAAGCTTTCTTT
-,TRBD1,TRBV2,TRBJ1-1,CASSRGLNTEAFF,TGTGCCAGCAGTAGGGGGCTGAACACTGAAGCTTTCTTT
-,TRBD2,TRBV30,TRBJ2-1,CAGTSGTYGGEQFF,TGTGCCGGGACTAGCGGGACCTATGGGGGTGAGCAGTTCTTC
-,-,TRBV7-3,TRBJ2-3,CASSVGVTDTQYF,TGTGCCAGCAGCGTAGGGGTTACAGATACGCAGTATTTT
-,-,TRBV5-1,TRBJ1-1,CASSLVIQGGTEAFF,TGCGCCAGCAGCTTGGTAATACAGGGTGGCACTGAAGCTTTCTTT
-,-,TRBV6-5,TRBJ1-2,CASSYSGLSYGYTF,TGTGCCAGCAGTTACTCGGGACTGAGCTATGGCTACACCTTC
-,-,TRBV5-5,TRBJ2-1,CASSLQGGGYNEQFF,TGTGCCAGCAGCTTACAAGGAGGCGGGTACAATGAGCAGTTCTTC
-,-,TRBV21-1,TRBJ2-7,CASSKGRGRNEQYF,TGTGCCAGCAGCAAGGGCAGGGGGCGAAACGAGCAGTACTTC